The entry that follows covers one T cell receptor beta chain sequence. Its target is unknown. This sample was taken from a study of CD8+ T cells in alopecia areata. Regarding the study as a whole: Expanded CD8+ clones among the top 100, and scalp clonality, were significantly decreased by tofacitinib.

Germline V gives CDR1 SNHLY, CDR2 FYNNEI. CDR3 length equals 10 residues. Trimming removed 8 bases from V and 3 bases from J, with 5 bases in between. Treatment: oral pan-JAK inhibitor, 5-10 mg twice daily. Extracted from the samples, RNA was reverse transcribed into cDNA to serve as the sequencing template. Sequencing was performed with immunoSEQ multiplex PCR; in TCRdb, only in-frame clones are kept and a portion is missing. Of about 190,000 clones in the sample, 64% were seen once. The source is a human donor with alopecia areata. The sample was CD4+ T cells sorted from blood, taken at week 4, from a patient treated with tofacitinib. This chain links TRBV2 with TRBJ2-7; D is unclear. In DNA, the CDR3 is TGTGCCAGCGGGGTCTACGAGCAGTACTTC. As protein: CASGVYEQYF.